These 13 T cell receptor beta chains came from one sample sequenced in a study of blood T cell repertoires in COVID-19. The table came from immunoSEQ multiplex PCR; TCRdb's copy has only in-frame clones and leaves some out. The data show 500,000 or so clones, roughly 87% seen once. Input material: PBMCs or T cells enriched from blood (not recorded which). These receptor sequences come from a woman under 30 who had recovered from COVID-19.

V is TRBV7-2 and J is TRBJ2-1; 8 nucleotides agree with TRBD2. With V trimmed by 3 bases and J by 3 bases, 4 bases remained unmatched. CDR3 length: 15 residues. CDR1 is SGHTA, CDR2 FQGNSA, per germline. CDR3 residues: CASSLSGGDYNEQFF. CDR3 nucleotides: TGTGCCAGCAGCTTGAGCGGGGGTGACTACAATGAGCAGTTCTTC.

The chain recombines TRBV7-2 with TRBJ1-5; D is undetermined. CDR1 is SGHTA, CDR2 FQGNSA, per germline. This CDR3 comprises 16 residues. V lost 3 bases to trimming and J lost 6 bases, with 18 bases between them. CDR3 nucleotide sequence: TGTGCCAGCAGCTTGGGCCCCGGGGTCGACCGTCAGCCCCAGCATTTT. It yields the protein CASSLGPGVDRQPQHF.

The V call is TRBV19, the J call TRBJ1-1; perhaps TRBD1 as D (6 bases). CDR1 and CDR2 from the germline V gene are LNHDA and SQIVND (reference sequence). V was trimmed by 5 bases and J by 1 base, leaving 17 bases between them. The CDR3 contains 16 residues. CDR3 sequence: CASSGGRGATNTEAFF. CDR3 coding DNA: TGTGCCAGTAGTGGGGGGAGGGGGGCGACGAACACTGAAGCTTTCTTT.

J is TRBJ2-1 and V is TRBV9, with 9 bases identical to TRBD2. V lost 0 bases, J lost 9 bases, and 4 bases stayed unmatched. The germline V gene has CDR1 SGDLS and CDR2 YYNGEE. The CDR3 is made up of 14 amino acids. CDR3 in amino acids: CASSVGGTSSEQFF. In DNA form, the CDR3 reads TGTGCCAGCAGCGTAGGGGGGACTAGCAGTGAGCAGTTCTTC.

This clone turned up a few times. DNA for the CDR3: TGTGCCAGCAGTGAATCCCGTGATTCACCCCTCCACTTT. Translating gives CASSESRDSPLHF. This chain joins TRBV25-1 and TRBJ1-6; no definite D call. V was cut by 1 base and J by 8 bases, with 6 bases left in between. The germline V gene encodes CDR1 MGHDK and CDR2 SYGVNS. This CDR3 has 13 amino acids.

This chain uses TRBV4-1 with TRBJ2-1; 7 bases align to TRBD1. CDR1 and CDR2 (germline): MGHRA, YSYEKL. With V trimmed by 4 bases and J by 0 bases, 6 bases remained unmatched. CDR3 length: 16 amino acids. CDR3 nucleotide sequence: TGCGCCAGCAGCCCCGGACAGGCGCGCTCCTACAATGAGCAGTTCTTC. It translates to CASSPGQARSYNEQFF.

The chain couples TRBV13 to TRBJ2-3; TRBD2 agrees at 8 bases. The CDR3 is made up of 16 amino acids. V shed 5 bases and J 2 bases; nucleotides not matched to a gene: 9. Per the germline V gene, CDR1 is PRHDT and CDR2 is FYEKMQ (reference sequence). The CDR3 bases are TGTGCCAGCAGCGGCCGATTAGCGGGGTTCACAGATACGCAGTATTTT. It encodes CASSGRLAGFTDTQYF.

The chain combines TRBV19 with TRBJ2-1, with D possibly TRBD2 on 7 matching bases. The CDR3 contains 13 residues. Deletions cut 3 bases from V and 9 bases from J, with 12 bases between. Germline lookup yields CDR1 LNHDA and CDR2 SQIVND (reference sequence). The CDR3, as DNA: TGTGCCAGTAGTATTACAGGGAGGGGTGAGCAGTTCTTC. Translating it yields CASSITGRGEQFF.

This clone occurred a few times. The rearrangement joins TRBV7-2 to TRBJ1-2; D remains ambiguous. Trimming pared 4 bases from V and 4 bases from J, leaving 16 bases between. CDR3 size: 15 residues. Germline lookup yields CDR1 SGHTA and CDR2 FQGNSA. The CDR3 region has the DNA TGTGCCAGCAGCTATAAGGAGGCTTGGGGCTATGGCTACACCTTC. It codes for CASSYKEAWGYGYTF.

V is TRBV16 and J is TRBJ1-5; TRBD1 might be the D (5 bases). Deletions cut 0 bases from V and 3 bases from J, with 12 bases between. CDR3 length equals 16 residues. CDR1 and CDR2 (germline): KGHSY, FQNENV. The chain's CDR3 is CASSQSIQETNQPQHF. DNA of the CDR3: TGTGCCAGCAGCCAATCCATACAGGAAACCAATCAGCCCCAGCATTTT.

This clone was detected only a few times. The gene calls are TRBV24-1 and TRBJ2-2, with 8 nucleotides matching TRBD1. V gave up 4 bases and J gave up 0 bases; unmatched junction bases: 0. This CDR3 has 15 amino acids. The germline CDR1 and CDR2 sequences are KGHDR and SFDVKD. Here the CDR3 DNA reads TGTGCCACCAGTGAACAGGGGGCGAACACCGGGGAGCTGTTTTTT. Residues: CATSEQGANTGELFF.

The J gene is TRBJ2-6, the V gene TRBV30; the D gene is possibly TRBD2 (5 bases). The V gene's germline CDR1 is GTSNPN and CDR2 SVGIG (reference sequence). V was cut by 0 bases and J by 4 bases, with 7 bases left in between. CDR3 length: 14 amino acids. CDR3: CAWSVLGGANVLTF. CDR3 bases: TGTGCCTGGAGTGTACTAGGGGGGGCCAACGTCCTGACTTTC.

V usage is TRBV4-1 and J usage is TRBJ2-1; TRBD2 aligns across 7 bases. The CDR3 runs to 17 residues. Germline assignment: CDR1 MGHRA and CDR2 YSYEKL. J was trimmed by 6 bases and V by 0 bases; bases with no gene match: 11. CDR3 DNA sequence: TGCGCCAGCAGCCAAGATAGTCGGCTAGCGGTGAGCAATGAGCAGTTCTTC. Its translation is CASSQDSRLAVSNEQFF.